The 19 T cell receptor beta chains reported below all come from one sample, sequenced in a study of T cells in Graves' hyperthyroidism and ophthalmopathy. TCR beta CDR3 region amplification was performed from RNA transcripts. Using the HTBI primer set, a first-round RT-PCR was run on the TCR CDR3. In TCRdb, the multiplex PCR reads were re-called with MiXCR into one record per CDR3 protein. The table shows over 500,000 distinct CDR3 sequences, with 46% occurring only once. The specimen sequenced was peripheral blood or thyroid tissue (not recorded which). These receptors came from an adult woman with Graves' disease, either hyperthyroidism or ophthalmopathy (not recorded which).

This chain joins TRBV2 and TRBJ1-5; no clear D. The CDR3 extends over 13 amino acids. V was shortened by 4 bases and J by 4 bases, with 8 bases between the two germline ends. Germline V lookup: CDR1 SNHLY, CDR2 FYNNEI. In DNA, the CDR3 is TGTGCCAGCAGTGTTTTGGAGAATCAGCCCCAGCATTTT. Translated, it gives CASSVLENQPQHF.

The table lists this clonotype with many counts. The chain couples TRBV25-1 to TRBJ2-6; D gene ambiguous. Germline assignment: CDR1 MGHDK and CDR2 SYGVNS. The V end was cut by 4 bases, the J end by 4 bases, with 5 bases between. The CDR3 sequence is 13 residues long. DNA of the CDR3: TGTGCCAGCAGTGCCTACGGGGCCAACGTCCTGACTTTC. Its protein is CASSAYGANVLTF. The whole variable domain, remainder taken from reference TRBV25-1 and TRBJ2-6, is EADIYQTPRYLVIGTGKKITLECSQTMGHDKMYWYQQDPGMELHLIHYSYGVNSTEKGDLSSESTVSRIRTEHFPLTLESARPSHTSQYLCASSAYGANVLTFGAGSRLTVL.

This rearrangement joins TRBV5-6 to TRBJ1-6, with 9 bases that match TRBD1. Looked up from germline, CDR1 is SGHDT and CDR2 is YYEEEE. CDR3 size: 14 residues. After removal of 3 bases from V and 10 bases from J, the junction contained 5 bases not matched to a gene. The CDR3 loop reads CASSSGQGYSPLHF. The DNA of the CDR3 is TGTGCCAGCAGCTCGGGACAGGGCTACTCACCCCTCCACTTT.

V gene TRBV7-2 combines with J gene TRBJ2-5; TRBD2 aligns across 7 bases. This CDR3 contains 16 residues. Germline assignment: CDR1 SGHTA and CDR2 FQGNSA. After removal of 5 bases from V and 2 bases from J, the junction contained 11 bases not matched to a gene. In nucleotides, the CDR3 is TGTGCCAGCAGCATCGGACTTGCGGGAGATCAAGAGACCCAGTACTTC. Translating it yields CASSIGLAGDQETQYF.

This clonotype was recorded a few times. The chain has TRBV7-2 and TRBJ2-5, with TRBD2 matching 7 bases. J gave up 10 bases and V 6 bases, and 11 bases lay outside the gene matches. The CDR3 is made up of 13 amino acids. Germline CDR1 is SGHTA and CDR2 is FQGNSA. The CDR3 region is CASRRGRTRDQYF. In nucleotides, the CDR3 is TGTGCCAGCAGACGAGGAAGGACTAGAGACCAGTACTTC.

The V and J genes are TRBV2 and TRBJ2-5; TRBD2 might be the D (6 bases). The CDR3 length is 17 residues. Between the trimmed V and J ends, which lost 0 bases and 5 bases, there was a span of 19 bases. CDR1 SNHLY and CDR2 FYNNEI come from the germline V gene. For the CDR3, the DNA is TGTGCCAGCAGTGAAGCTCCCCTGGAGGAGGGAGGTGAGACCCAGTACTTC. Encoded protein: CASSEAPLEEGGETQYF.

CDR3 nucleotides: TGCAGTGCTATAGGACTAGCGGGGTCCTACGAGCAGTACTTC. This encodes CSAIGLAGSYEQYF. This chain connects TRBV20-1 to TRBJ2-7; the match to TRBD2 covers 12 bases. Trimming removed 4 bases from V and 1 base from J; junction bases left unmatched: 2. CDR1 is DFQATT, CDR2 SNEGSKA, per germline (reference sequence). The CDR3 sequence is 14 residues long.

This clonotype occurred a few times. This sequence joins TRBV10-3 and TRBJ2-7; D tentatively reads TRBD1 or TRBD2 (5 bases each). The CDR3 extends over 15 amino acids. Germline lookup yields CDR1 ENHRY and CDR2 SYGVKD. V lost 0 bases and J 2 bases, leaving 11 bases between the germline ends. CDR3 DNA sequence: TGTGCCATCAGTGAGTCGCAGGGACCTACCTACGAGCAGTACTTC. Its protein product is CAISESQGPTYEQYF.

This clonotype appeared many times. The rearrangement joins TRBV20-1 to TRBJ1-3; D possibly corresponds to TRBD1 (6 bases). V lost 6 bases and J lost 3, with 15 bases in between. This CDR3 contains 14 residues. Per the germline V gene, CDR1 is DFQATT and CDR2 is SNEGSKA (reference sequence). The CDR3 DNA sequence: TGCAGTGCCCCCCAAGGGGGATATGGAAACACCATATATTTT. It codes for CSAPQGGYGNTIYF.

The chain employs TRBV10-1 and TRBJ2-5, with 7 bases identical to TRBD1. CDR1 and CDR2 (germline): WNHNN, SYGVQD (reference sequence). The CDR3 loop spans 16 amino acids. J lost 6 bases, V lost 8 bases, and 18 bases had no gene match. CDR3 coding DNA: TGCGCCAGCTGCAACCGGGACAGTGATGGCGCAAAGACCCAGTACTTC. Protein product: CASCNRDSDGAKTQYF.

This clonotype has more than one count but fewer than ten. The chain recombines TRBV20-1 with TRBJ2-7; D not resolved. From germline, CDR1 is DFQATT and CDR2 SNEGSKA (reference sequence). V lost 4 bases and J lost 6, with 16 bases in between. There are 13 residues in the CDR3. The DNA for the CDR3 is TGCAGTGCTACACCCCCCCATACCTTCGAGCAGTACTTC. It yields the protein CSATPPHTFEQYF.

This clonotype was counted many times. V is TRBV14 and J is TRBJ1-2; 10 positions match TRBD1. Germline values: CDR1 SGHDN, CDR2 FVKESK. V was pared by 3 bases and J by 8 bases, with 12 bases of the junction left unmatched. This CDR3 is 16 amino acids long. Here the CDR3 reads CASSQAGTGALQGYTF. The CDR3 DNA reads TGTGCCAGCAGCCAGGCCGGGACAGGGGCTCTACAGGGCTACACCTTC.

The J gene is TRBJ1-1, the V gene TRBV7-2; D is unresolved. The CDR3 length is 14 residues. V lost 5 bases and J 4 bases, leaving 14 bases between the germline ends. The V gene's germline CDR1 is SGHTA and CDR2 FQGNSA. In DNA, the CDR3 is TGTGCCAGCAGCACTGACGGTCGGCGCACTGAAGCTTTCTTT. Protein sequence: CASSTDGRRTEAFF.

This clonotype has only a few counts. No conserved phenylalanine or tryptophan is present at the end of the CDR3, so a read error is the likely explanation. This chain's CDR3 is CSIESPGPTGPYEQYL. CDR3 bases: TGCAGCATTGAAAGCCCAGGGCCCACTGGCCCCTACGAGCAGTACCTC. This chain joins TRBV29-1 and TRBJ2-7; tentative D call: TRBD1 (5 bases). The CDR3 covers 16 residues. Germline lookup yields CDR1 SQVTM and CDR2 ANQGSEA.

The rearrangement joins TRBV7-2 to TRBJ2-2; 9 bases match TRBD1. J was trimmed by 4 bases and V by 11 bases; bases with no gene match: 8. The CDR3 is 14 residues long. Per the germline V gene, CDR1 is SGHTA and CDR2 is FQGNSA. The CDR3 loop reads CAFRGTGTTGELFF. CDR3 in DNA: TGTGCCTTCCGCGGGACAGGGACCACCGGGGAGCTGTTTTTT.

Ten or more counts support this clonotype. The V gene is TRBV2, the J gene TRBJ2-7, with D unclear. This CDR3 is built from 15 residues. Germline lookup yields CDR1 SNHLY and CDR2 FYNNEI. V was clipped by 7 bases and J by 0 bases, with 16 bases between them. The CDR3: CASTKSEQSSYEQYF. CDR3 bases: TGTGCCAGCACCAAAAGTGAACAGAGCTCCTACGAGCAGTACTTC.

The chain couples TRBV12-3 or TRBV12-4 to TRBJ1-5; D ambiguous. The CDR3 covers 15 residues. V was clipped by 5 bases and J by 10 bases, with 21 bases between them. The CDR3, as DNA: TGTGCCAGCAGTCTATCACCCCCGACCGATAAACCCCAGCATTTT. It yields the protein CASSLSPPTDKPQHF.

This chain connects TRBV10-3 to TRBJ2-5; maybe TRBD2 (6 bases). In germline, CDR1 is ENHRY, CDR2 SYGVKD. The CDR3 totals 15 residues. Trimming took 0 bases from V and 5 from J, leaving 13 bases between them. In nucleotides, the CDR3 is TGTGCCATCAGTGAGTCCCGGGGGATGATGGAGACCCAGTACTTC. Residues: CAISESRGMMETQYF.

The gene calls are TRBV5-6 and TRBJ2-2; 7 bases match TRBD1. The CDR3 extends over 16 amino acids. V lost 0 bases, J lost 9 bases, and 11 bases stayed unmatched. Germline CDR1 SGHDT, CDR2 YYEEEE. Here the CDR3 DNA reads TGTGCCAGCAGCTTGGGGACAGGAGGCTCGGCTCGGGAGCTGTTTTTT. Translated: CASSLGTGGSARELFF.